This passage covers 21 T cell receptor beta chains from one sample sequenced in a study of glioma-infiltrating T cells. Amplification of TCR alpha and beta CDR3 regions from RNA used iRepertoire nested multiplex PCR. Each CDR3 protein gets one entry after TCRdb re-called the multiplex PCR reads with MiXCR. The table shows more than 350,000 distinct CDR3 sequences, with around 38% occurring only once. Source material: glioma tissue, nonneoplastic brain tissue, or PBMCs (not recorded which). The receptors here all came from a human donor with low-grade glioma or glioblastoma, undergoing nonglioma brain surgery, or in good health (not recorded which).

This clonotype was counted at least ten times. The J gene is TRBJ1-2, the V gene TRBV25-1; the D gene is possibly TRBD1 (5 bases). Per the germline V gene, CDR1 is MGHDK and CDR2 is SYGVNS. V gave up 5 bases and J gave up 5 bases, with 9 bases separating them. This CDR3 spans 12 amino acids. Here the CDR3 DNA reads TGTGCCAGCAGTCAGGGTGAATATGGCTACACCTTC. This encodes CASSQGEYGYTF.

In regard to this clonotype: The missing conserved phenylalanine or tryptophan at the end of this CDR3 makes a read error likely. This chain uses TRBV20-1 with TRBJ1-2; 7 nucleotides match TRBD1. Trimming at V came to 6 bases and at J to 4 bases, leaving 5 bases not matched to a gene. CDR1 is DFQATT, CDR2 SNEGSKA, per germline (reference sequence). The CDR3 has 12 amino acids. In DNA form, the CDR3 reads TGCAGTGCCATGACAGGGATCTATGGCTACACCTTA. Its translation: CSAMTGIYGYTL.

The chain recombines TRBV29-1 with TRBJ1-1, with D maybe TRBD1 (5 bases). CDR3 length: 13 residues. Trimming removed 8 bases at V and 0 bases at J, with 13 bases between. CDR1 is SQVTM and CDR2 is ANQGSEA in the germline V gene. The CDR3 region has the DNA TGCAGCCTGCGACAGTTAATGAACACTGAAGCTTTCTTT. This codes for CSLRQLMNTEAFF.

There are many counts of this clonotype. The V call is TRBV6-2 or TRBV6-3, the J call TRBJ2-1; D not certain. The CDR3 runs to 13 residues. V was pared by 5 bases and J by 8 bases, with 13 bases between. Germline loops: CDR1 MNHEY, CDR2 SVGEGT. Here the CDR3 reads CASSIDRRDEQFF. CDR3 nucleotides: TGTGCCAGCAGTATAGACCGAAGGGATGAGCAGTTCTTC.

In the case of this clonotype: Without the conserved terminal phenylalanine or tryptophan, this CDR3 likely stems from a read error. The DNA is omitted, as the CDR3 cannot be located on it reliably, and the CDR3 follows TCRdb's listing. The CDR3 loop is CASSFIGRTEALS. The rearrangement joins TRBV27 to TRBJ1-1; the listed D gene, TRBD1, was not tested against the DNA. Germline V gene data show CDR1 as MNHEY and CDR2 as SMNVEV (reference sequence). Termini included, the CDR3 measures 13 amino acids.

The DNA for the CDR3 is TGTGCCAGCAGTTGGACAGGGTATGTCTACGGTCAGTACTTC. Translating gives CASSWTGYVYGQYF. The chain has TRBV27 and TRBJ2-7, with 8 bases aligning to TRBD1. V shed 4 bases and J 10 bases; nucleotides not matched to a gene: 12. Germline lookup yields CDR1 MNHEY and CDR2 SMNVEV (reference sequence). The CDR3 sequence is 14 residues long.

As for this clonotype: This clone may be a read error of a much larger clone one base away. The CDR3 loop is CASSYETRNEQFF. CDR3 sequence (DNA): TGTGCCAGCAGTTATGAGACCCGCAATGAGCAGTTCTTC. This chain links TRBV6-2 or TRBV6-3 with TRBJ2-1; D gene unclear. The CDR3 sequence is 13 residues long. The germline gives CDR1 MNHEY, CDR2 SVGEGT. Trimming removed 3 bases from V and 6 bases from J, with 9 bases in between.

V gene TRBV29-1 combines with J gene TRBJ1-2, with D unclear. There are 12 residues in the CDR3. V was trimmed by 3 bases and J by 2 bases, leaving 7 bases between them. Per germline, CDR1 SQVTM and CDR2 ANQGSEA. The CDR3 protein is CSVESQNYGYTF. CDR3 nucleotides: TGCAGCGTTGAGTCCCAGAACTATGGCTACACCTTC. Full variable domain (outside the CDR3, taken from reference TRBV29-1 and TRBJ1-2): SAVISQKPSRDICQRGTSLTIQCQVDSQVTMMFWYRQQPGQSLTLIATANQGSEATYESGFVIDKFPISRPNLTFSTLTVSNMSPEDSSIYLCSVESQNYGYTFGSGTRLTVV.

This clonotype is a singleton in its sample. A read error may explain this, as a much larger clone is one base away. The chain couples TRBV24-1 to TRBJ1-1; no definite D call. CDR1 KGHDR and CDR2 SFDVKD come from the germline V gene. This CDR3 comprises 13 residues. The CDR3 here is CATSGLGNTKAFF. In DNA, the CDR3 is TGTGCCACCAGTGGTCTTGGGAACACTAAAGCTTTCTTT.

The CDR3 sequence is CASSQAQQRSTDTQYF. In nucleotides, the CDR3 is TGTGCCAGCAGCCAAGCCCAACAGCGAAGCACAGATACGCAGTATTTT. V usage is TRBV4-2 and J usage is TRBJ2-3, with unresolved D. Deletions cut 1 base from V and 0 bases from J, with 11 bases between. The CDR3 runs 16 residues. Germline CDR1 LGHNA, CDR2 YNFKEQ.

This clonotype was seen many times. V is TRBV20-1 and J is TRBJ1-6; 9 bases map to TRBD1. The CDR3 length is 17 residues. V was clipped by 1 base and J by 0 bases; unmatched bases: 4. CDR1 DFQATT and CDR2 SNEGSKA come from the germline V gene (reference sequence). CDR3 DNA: TGCAGTGCTAGAGCTGGGACAGGGAGCTCCTATAATTCACCCCTCCACTTT. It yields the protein CSARAGTGSSYNSPLHF.

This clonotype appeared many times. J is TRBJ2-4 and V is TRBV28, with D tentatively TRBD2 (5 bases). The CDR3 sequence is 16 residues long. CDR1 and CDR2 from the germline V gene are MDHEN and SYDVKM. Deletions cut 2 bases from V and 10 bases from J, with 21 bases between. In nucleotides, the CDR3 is TGTGCCAGCAGTTTACGAAGACTGGACGGGATTAAGATTCAGTACTTC. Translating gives CASSLRRLDGIKIQYF.

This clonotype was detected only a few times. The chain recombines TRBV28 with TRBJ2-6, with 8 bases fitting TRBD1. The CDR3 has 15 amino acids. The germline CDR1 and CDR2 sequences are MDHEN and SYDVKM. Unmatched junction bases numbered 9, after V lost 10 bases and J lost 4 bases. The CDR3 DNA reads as TGTGCCACCTCTGGACAGGGTACAGGGGCCAACGTCCTGACTTTC. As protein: CATSGQGTGANVLTF. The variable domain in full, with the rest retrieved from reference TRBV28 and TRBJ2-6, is DVKVTQSSRYLVKRTGEKVFLECVQDMDHENMFWYRQDPGLGLRLIYFSYDVKMKEKGDIPEGYSVSREKKERFSLILESASTNQTSMYLCATSGQGTGANVLTFGAGSRLTVL.

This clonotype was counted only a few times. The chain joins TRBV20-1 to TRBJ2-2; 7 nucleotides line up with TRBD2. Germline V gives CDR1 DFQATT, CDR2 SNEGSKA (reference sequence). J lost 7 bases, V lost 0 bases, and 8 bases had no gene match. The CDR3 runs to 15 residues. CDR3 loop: CSARDAAGVIGELFF. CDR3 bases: TGCAGTGCTAGAGATGCGGCGGGAGTGATCGGGGAGCTGTTTTTT.

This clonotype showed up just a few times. CDR3 loop: CASSNLRDTQYF. The CDR3 nucleotides read TGTGCCAGCAGTAACCTCCGGGATACGCAGTATTTT. The V gene is TRBV6-2 or TRBV6-3, the J gene TRBJ2-3; D ambiguous. In germline, CDR1 is MNHEY, CDR2 SVGEGT. The CDR3 is 12 residues long. Trimming left V 5 bases short and J 6 bases short, with 9 bases between.

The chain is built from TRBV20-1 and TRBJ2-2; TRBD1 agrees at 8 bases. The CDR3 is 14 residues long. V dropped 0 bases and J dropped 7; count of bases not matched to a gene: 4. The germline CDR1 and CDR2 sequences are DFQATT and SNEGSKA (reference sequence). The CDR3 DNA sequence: TGCAGTGCTAGAGATGGACAGGGCTACGGGGAGCTGTTTTTT. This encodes CSARDGQGYGELFF.

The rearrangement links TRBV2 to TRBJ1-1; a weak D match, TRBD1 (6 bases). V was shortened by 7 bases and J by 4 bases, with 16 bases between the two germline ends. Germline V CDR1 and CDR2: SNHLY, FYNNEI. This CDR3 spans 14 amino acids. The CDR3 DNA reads TGTGCCAGCACGCGCTCGGAGGGGGGCACTGAAGCTTTCTTT. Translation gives CASTRSEGGTEAFF.

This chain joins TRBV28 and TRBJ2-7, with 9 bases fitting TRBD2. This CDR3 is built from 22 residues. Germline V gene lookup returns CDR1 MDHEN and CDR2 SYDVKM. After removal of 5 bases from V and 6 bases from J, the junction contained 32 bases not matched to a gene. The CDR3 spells CASSPRQITFGTLPGLAFEQYF. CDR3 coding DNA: TGTGCCAGCAGTCCCCGACAAATCACTTTCGGTACGCTACCGGGACTAGCATTCGAGCAGTACTTC.

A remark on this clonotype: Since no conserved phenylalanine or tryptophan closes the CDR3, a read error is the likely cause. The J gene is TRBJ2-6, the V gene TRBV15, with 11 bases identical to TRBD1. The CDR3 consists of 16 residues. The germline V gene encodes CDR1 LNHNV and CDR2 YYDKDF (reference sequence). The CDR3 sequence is CATSRDRGLGAKVLTL. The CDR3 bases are TGTGCCACCAGCAGGGACAGGGGGCTTGGGGCCAAAGTCCTGACTCTC.

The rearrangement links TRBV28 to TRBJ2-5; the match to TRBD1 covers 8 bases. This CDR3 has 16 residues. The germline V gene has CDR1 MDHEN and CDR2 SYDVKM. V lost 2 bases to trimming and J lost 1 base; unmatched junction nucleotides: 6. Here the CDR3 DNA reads TGTGCCAGCAGTTTAGGAGTAGGACAGGGCCAAGAGACCCAGTACTTC. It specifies CASSLGVGQGQETQYF.

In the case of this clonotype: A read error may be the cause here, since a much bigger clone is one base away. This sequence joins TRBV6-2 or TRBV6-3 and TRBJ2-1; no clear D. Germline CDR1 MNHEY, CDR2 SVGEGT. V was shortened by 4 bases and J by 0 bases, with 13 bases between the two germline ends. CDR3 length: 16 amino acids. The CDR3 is CASSSDKLSSYNEQFF. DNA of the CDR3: TGTGCCAGCAGTTCCGACAAGCTAAGCTCCTACAATGAGCAGTTCTTC.